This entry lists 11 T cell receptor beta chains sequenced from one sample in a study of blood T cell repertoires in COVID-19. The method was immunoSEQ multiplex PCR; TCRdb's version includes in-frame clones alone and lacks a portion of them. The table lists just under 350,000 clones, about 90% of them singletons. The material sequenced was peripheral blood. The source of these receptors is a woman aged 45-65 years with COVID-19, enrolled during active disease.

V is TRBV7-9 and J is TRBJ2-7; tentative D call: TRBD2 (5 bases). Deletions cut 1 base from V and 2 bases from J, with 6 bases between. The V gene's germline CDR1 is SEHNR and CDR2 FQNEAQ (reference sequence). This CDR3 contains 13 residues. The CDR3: CASSLERAYEQYF. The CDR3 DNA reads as TGTGCCAGCAGCTTAGAGAGGGCCTACGAGCAGTACTTC.

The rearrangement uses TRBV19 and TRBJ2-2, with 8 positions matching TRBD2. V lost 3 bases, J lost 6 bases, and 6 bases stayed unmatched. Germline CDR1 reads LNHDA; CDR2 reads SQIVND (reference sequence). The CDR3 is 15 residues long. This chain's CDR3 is CASSIRLALSGELFF. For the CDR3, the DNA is TGTGCCAGTAGTATCCGACTAGCGCTGTCCGGGGAGCTGTTTTTT.

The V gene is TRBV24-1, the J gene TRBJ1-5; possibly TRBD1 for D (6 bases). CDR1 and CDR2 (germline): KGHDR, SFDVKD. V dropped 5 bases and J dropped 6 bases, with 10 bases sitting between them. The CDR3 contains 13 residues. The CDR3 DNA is TGTGCCACCAGTGCAGGGGAAGGTCAGCCCCAGCATTTT. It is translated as CATSAGEGQPQHF.

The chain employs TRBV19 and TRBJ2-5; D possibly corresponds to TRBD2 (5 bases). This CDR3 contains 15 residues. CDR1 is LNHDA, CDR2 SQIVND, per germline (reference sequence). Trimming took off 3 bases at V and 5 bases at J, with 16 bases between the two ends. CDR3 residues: CASSISNLPGETQYF. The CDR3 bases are TGTGCCAGTAGTATTTCCAACCTCCCGGGGGAGACCCAGTACTTC.

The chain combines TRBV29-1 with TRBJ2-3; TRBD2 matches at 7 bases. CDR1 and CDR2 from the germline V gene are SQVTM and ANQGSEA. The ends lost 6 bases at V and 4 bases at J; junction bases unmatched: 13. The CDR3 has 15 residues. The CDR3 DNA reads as TGCAGCGTCCTCAGCGGGCGGGGAGGGGCAGATACGCAGTATTTT. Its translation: CSVLSGRGGADTQYF.

The CDR3 loop reads CATGRVNYNEQFF. The CDR3 DNA sequence: TGTGCCACCGGGCGGGTGAACTACAATGAGCAGTTCTTC. This rearrangement joins TRBV24-1 to TRBJ2-1, with D possibly being TRBD2 (5 bases). CDR3 length: 13 amino acids. The germline V and J ends were trimmed by 9 bases and 3 bases, with 11 bases remaining between them. Germline CDR1 KGHDR, CDR2 SFDVKD.

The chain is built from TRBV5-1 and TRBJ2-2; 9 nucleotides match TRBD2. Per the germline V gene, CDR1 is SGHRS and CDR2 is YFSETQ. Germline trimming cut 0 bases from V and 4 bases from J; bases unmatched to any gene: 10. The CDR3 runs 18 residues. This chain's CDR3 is CASSLEPAGGLGTGELFF. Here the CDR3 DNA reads TGCGCCAGCAGCTTGGAACCAGCGGGAGGTCTTGGCACCGGGGAGCTGTTTTTT.

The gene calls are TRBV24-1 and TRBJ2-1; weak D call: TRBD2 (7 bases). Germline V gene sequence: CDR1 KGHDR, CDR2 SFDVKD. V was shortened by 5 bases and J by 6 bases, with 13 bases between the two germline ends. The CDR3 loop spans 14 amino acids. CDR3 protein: CATSGRGGRNEQFF. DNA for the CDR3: TGTGCCACCAGTGGTAGGGGGGGCCGCAATGAGCAGTTCTTC.

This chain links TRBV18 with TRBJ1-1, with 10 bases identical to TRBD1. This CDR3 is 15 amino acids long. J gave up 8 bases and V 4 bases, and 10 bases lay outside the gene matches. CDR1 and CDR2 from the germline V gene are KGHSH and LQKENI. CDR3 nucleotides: TGTGCCAGCTCACTTGATCCCGGGACAGGGGAGGAAGCTTTCTTT. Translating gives CASSLDPGTGEEAFF.

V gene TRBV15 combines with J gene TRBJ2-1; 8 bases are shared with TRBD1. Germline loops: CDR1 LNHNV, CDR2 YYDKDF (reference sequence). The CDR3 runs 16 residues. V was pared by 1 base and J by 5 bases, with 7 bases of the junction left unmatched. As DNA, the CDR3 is TGTGCCACCAGCAGAGTTGGGACAGGAAATCACAATGAGCAGTTCTTC. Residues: CATSRVGTGNHNEQFF.

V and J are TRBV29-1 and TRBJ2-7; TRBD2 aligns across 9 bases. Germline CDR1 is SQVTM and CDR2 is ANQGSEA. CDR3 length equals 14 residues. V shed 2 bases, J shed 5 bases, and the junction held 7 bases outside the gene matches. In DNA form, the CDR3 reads TGCAGCGTTGAATCCTTGCGGGAGGGCCACGAGCAGTACTTC. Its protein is CSVESLREGHEQYF.